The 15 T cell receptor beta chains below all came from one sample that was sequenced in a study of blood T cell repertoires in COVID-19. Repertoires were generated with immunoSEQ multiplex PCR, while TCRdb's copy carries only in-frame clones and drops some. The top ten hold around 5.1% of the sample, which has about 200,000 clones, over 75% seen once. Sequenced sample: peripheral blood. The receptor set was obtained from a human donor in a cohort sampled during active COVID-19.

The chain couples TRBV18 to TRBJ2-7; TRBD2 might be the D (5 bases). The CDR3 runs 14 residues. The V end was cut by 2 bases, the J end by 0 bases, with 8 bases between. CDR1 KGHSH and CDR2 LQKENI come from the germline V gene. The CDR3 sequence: CASSPNGISYEQYF. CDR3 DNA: TGTGCCAGCTCACCAAACGGGATCTCCTACGAGCAGTACTTC.

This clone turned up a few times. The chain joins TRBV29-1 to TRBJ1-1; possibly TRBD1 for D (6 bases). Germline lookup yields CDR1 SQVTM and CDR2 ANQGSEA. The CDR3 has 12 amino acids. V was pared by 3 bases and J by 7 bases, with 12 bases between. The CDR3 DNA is TGCAGCGTTGATGAACAGGGTAGTGAAGCTTTCTTT. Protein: CSVDEQGSEAFF.

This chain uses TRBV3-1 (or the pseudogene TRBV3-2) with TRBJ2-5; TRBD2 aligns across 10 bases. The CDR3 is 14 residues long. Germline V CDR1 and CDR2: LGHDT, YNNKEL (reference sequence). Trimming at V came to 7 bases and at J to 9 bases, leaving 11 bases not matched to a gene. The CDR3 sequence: CASTPASGRAPQYF. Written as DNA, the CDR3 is TGTGCCAGCACTCCGGCCAGCGGGAGGGCCCCCCAGTACTTC.

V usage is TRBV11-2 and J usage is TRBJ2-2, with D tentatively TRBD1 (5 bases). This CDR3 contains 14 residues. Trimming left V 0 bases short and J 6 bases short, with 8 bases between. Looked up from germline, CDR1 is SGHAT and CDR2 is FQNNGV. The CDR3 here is CASSLDRVPGELFF. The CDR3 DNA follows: TGTGCCAGCAGCTTAGACAGGGTACCCGGGGAGCTGTTTTTT.

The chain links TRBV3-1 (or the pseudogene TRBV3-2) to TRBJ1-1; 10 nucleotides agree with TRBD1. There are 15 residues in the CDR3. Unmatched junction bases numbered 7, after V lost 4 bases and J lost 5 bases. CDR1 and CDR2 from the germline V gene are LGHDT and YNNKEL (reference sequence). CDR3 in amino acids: CASSLGDRGRTEAFF. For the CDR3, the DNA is TGTGCCAGCAGCCTAGGGGACAGGGGCAGAACTGAAGCTTTCTTT.

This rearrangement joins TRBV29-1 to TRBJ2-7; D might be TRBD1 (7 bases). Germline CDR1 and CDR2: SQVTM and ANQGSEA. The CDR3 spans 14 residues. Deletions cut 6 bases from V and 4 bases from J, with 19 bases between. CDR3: CSVRRAGGTYEQYF. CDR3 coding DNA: TGCAGCGTCCGGCGGGCAGGGGGGACTTACGAGCAGTACTTC.

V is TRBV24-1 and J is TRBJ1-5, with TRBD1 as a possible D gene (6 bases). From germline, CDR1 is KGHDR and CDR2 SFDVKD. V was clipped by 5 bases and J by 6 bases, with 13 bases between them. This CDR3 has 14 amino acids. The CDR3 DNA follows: TGTGCCACCAGTGCCAGGGGCTTCAGTCAGCCCCAGCATTTT. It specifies CATSARGFSQPQHF.

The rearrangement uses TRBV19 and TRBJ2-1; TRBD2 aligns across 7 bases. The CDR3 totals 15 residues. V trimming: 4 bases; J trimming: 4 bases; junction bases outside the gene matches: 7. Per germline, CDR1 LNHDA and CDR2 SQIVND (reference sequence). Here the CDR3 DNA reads TGTGCCAGTAGTAGGGGGGGGAGTGCATACAATGAGCAGTTCTTC. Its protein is CASSRGGSAYNEQFF.

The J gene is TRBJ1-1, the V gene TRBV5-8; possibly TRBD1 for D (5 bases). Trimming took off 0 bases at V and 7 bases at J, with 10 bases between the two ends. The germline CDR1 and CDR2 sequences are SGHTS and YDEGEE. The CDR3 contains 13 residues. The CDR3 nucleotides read TGTGCCAGCAGCTTGGGACAGCATGTTGAAGCTTTCTTT. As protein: CASSLGQHVEAFF. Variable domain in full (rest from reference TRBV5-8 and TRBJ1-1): EAGVTQSPTHLIKTRGQQATLRCSPISGHTSVYWYQQALGLGLQFLLWYDEGEERNRGNFPPRFSGRQFPNYSSELNVNALELEDSALYLCASSLGQHVEAFFGQGTRLTVV.

Here the CDR3 DNA reads TGTGCCACAAGCGAATACGTTAGCGGTCCCCCTAAAGAGACCCAGTACTTC. Encoded protein: CATSEYVSGPPKETQYF. J is TRBJ2-5 and V is TRBV19; tentative D call: TRBD2 (6 bases). Trimming removed 10 bases from V and 3 bases from J, with 27 bases in between. This CDR3 has 17 amino acids. The germline gives CDR1 LNHDA, CDR2 SQIVND (reference sequence). Complete variable domain (other parts from reference TRBV19 and TRBJ2-5): DGGITQSPKYLFRKEGQNVTLSCEQNLNHDAMYWYRQDPGQGLRLIYYSQIVNDFQKGDIAEGYSVSREKKESFPLTVTSAQKNPTAFYLCATSEYVSGPPKETQYFGPGTRLLVL.

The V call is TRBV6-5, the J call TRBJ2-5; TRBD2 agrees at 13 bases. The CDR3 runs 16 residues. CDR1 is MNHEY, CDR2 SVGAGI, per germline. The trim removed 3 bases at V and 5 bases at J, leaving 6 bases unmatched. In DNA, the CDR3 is TGTGCCAGCAGTTATAGACTAGCGGGAGGTTTTGAGACCCAGTACTTC. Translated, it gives CASSYRLAGGFETQYF.

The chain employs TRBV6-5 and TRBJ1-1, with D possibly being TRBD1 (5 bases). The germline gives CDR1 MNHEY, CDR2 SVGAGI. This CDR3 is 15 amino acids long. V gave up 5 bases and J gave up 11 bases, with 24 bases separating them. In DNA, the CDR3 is TGTGCCAGCAGTCCACGGAGTGGAGGGGTCGGGGCCGCTTTCTTT. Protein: CASSPRSGGVGAAFF.

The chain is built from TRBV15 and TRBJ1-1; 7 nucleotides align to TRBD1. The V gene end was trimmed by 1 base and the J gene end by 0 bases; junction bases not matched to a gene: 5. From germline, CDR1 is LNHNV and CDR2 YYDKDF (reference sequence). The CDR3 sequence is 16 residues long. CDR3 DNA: TGTGCCACCAGCAGAGGGCAGGGGGACATGAACACTGAAGCTTTCTTT. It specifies CATSRGQGDMNTEAFF.

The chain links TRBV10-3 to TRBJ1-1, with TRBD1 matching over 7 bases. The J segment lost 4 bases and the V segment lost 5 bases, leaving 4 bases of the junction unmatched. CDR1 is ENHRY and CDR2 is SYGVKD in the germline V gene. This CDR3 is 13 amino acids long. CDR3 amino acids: CAISQGGITEAFF. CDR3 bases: TGTGCCATCAGTCAAGGGGGCATCACTGAAGCTTTCTTT.

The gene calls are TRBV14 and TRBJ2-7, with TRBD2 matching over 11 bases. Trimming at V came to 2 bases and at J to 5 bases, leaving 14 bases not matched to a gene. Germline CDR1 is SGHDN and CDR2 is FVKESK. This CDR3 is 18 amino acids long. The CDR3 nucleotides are TGTGCCAGCAGCCAACATGAACCGGGACTAGCGGCCTCTCACGAGCAGTACTTC. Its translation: CASSQHEPGLAASHEQYF.